This TCR beta chain emerged from a study of cytomegalovirus exposure and HLA in healthy donors. Method: immunoSEQ multiplex PCR; TCRdb's copy keeps in-frame clones and lacks some. Among hundreds of thousands of clones listed, about 88% were seen once. This CDR3 has 14 residues. Trimming took 4 bases from V and 5 from J, leaving 14 bases between them. Germline CDR1 reads SGHAT; CDR2 reads FQNNGV. The source material was PBMCs. This clonotype was sampled from a man aged 18 to 29 in good health and CMV-seropositive. The rearrangement joins TRBV11-2 to TRBJ2-5; the D gene is possibly TRBD1 (7 bases). CDR3 protein: CASSSPGGRETQYF. The CDR3 DNA sequence: TGTGCCAGCAGCTCTCCAGGGGGGAGGGAGACCCAGTACTTC.